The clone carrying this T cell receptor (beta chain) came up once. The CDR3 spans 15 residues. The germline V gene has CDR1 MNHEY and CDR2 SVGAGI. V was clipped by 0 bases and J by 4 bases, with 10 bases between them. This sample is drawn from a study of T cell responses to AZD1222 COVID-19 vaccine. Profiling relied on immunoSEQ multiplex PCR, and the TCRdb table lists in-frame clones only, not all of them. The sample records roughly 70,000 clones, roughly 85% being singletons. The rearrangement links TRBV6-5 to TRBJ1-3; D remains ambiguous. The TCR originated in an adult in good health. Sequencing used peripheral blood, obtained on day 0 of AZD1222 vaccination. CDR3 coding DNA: TGTGCCAGCAGTTACTCCCACGGCCTCGGAAACACCATATATTTT. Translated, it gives CASSYSHGLGNTIYF.